This is a list of T cell receptor beta chains from one sample in a study of spatial heterogeneity in lung cancer. TCRdb redid the calling of the 5' RACE reads with MiXCR, one entry per CDR3 protein. This sample has roughly 16,000 distinct CDR3 sequences, with under 7.5% found just once. The sample was lung tumor tissue, taken at surgery. The source is a female donor with early-stage non-small cell lung cancer. Both conserved end residues are part of each CDR3. A D gene is named only where the DNA matches it firmly. Expanded clones get a size class; other rows say once, few or many, or leave the size out.

d_gene: TRBD2
j_gene: TRBJ2-3
v_gene: TRBV4-2
abundance: many
len: 18
CDR3aa: CASSQEVGVAGVTDTQYF
CDR3nt: TGTGCCAGCAGCCAAGAGGTCGGGGTAGCGGGAGTCACAGATACGCAGTATTTT

d_gene: .
j_gene: TRBJ1-5
v_gene: TRBV7-9
abundance: many
len: 19
CDR3aa: CASSLAADGRIYSNQPQHF
CDR3nt: TGTGCCAGCAGCTTAGCAGCAGACGGACGAATCTATAGCAATCAGCCCCAGCATTTT

d_gene: TRBD1
j_gene: TRBJ1-2
v_gene: TRBV6-2/TRBV6-3
abundance: many
len: 17
CDR3aa: CASSFLLDRGSNYGYTF
CDR3nt: TGTGCCAGCAGTTTTCTTCTGGACAGGGGATCTAACTATGGCTACACCTTC

d_gene: .
j_gene: TRBJ2-5
v_gene: TRBV9
abundance: many
len: 14
CDR3aa: CASSSGGGEETQYF
CDR3nt: TGTGCCAGCAGCTCCGGCGGTGGGGAAGAGACCCAGTACTTC

d_gene: .
j_gene: TRBJ2-3
v_gene: TRBV11-3
abundance: few
len: 13
CDR3aa: CASSLRQTDTQYF
CDR3nt: TGTGCCAGCAGCTTAAGACAGACAGATACGCAGTATTTT

d_gene: TRBD2
j_gene: TRBJ2-5
v_gene: TRBV7-2
abundance: few
len: 15
CDR3aa: CASSTQRGARETQYF
CDR3nt: TGTGCCAGCAGCACCCAGCGGGGGGCCAGGGAGACCCAGTACTTC

d_gene: .
j_gene: TRBJ2-7
v_gene: TRBV5-6
abundance: many
len: 15
CDR3aa: CASTPGRTSSYEQYF
CDR3nt: TGTGCCAGCACACCCGGGCGAACTAGTTCCTACGAGCAGTACTTC

d_gene: .
j_gene: TRBJ2-3
v_gene: TRBV5-1
abundance: many
len: 16
CDR3aa: CASSSGRGLQTDTQYF
CDR3nt: TGCGCCAGCAGCTCCGGCAGGGGACTACAAACAGATACGCAGTATTTT

d_gene: .
j_gene: TRBJ2-1
v_gene: TRBV7-3
abundance: many
len: 13
CDR3aa: CASSLTGGGAQFF
CDR3nt: TGTGCCAGCAGCTTAACGGGAGGCGGGGCGCAGTTCTTC

d_gene: .
j_gene: TRBJ1-5
v_gene: TRBV28
abundance: many
len: 13
CDR3aa: CASSDRPKAPQHF
CDR3nt: TGTGCCAGCAGTGACAGGCCGAAGGCGCCCCAGCATTTT

d_gene: .
j_gene: TRBJ1-1
v_gene: TRBV4-1
abundance: many
len: 14
CDR3aa: CASSQVLTQGRAFF
CDR3nt: TGCGCCAGCAGCCAAGTACTAACGCAGGGGCGGGCTTTCTTT

d_gene: .
j_gene: TRBJ2-5
v_gene: TRBV3-1
abundance: many
len: 14
CDR3aa: CASSATGRRETQYF
CDR3nt: TGTGCCAGCAGCGCGACAGGCCGAAGGGAGACCCAGTACTTC

d_gene: TRBD1
j_gene: TRBJ2-3
v_gene: TRBV6-5
abundance: medium-sized
len: 12
CDR3aa: CASGQGTDTQYF
CDR3nt: TGTGCCAGCGGACAGGGCACAGATACGCAGTATTTT

d_gene: .
j_gene: TRBJ2-7
v_gene: TRBV7-9
abundance: many
len: 16
CDR3aa: CASSLAAAASSYEQYF
CDR3nt: TGTGCCAGCAGCTTAGCGGCAGCGGCCAGCTCCTACGAGCAGTACTTC

d_gene: .
j_gene: TRBJ2-3
v_gene: TRBV6-2/TRBV6-3
abundance: many
len: 14
CDR3aa: CASSYGGPTDTQYF
CDR3nt: TGTGCCAGCAGTTACGGCGGACCCACAGATACGCAGTATTTT

d_gene: .
j_gene: TRBJ1-1
v_gene: TRBV3-1
abundance: many
len: 12
CDR3aa: CASSRTNTEAFF
CDR3nt: TGTGCCAGCAGCCGAACGAACACTGAAGCTTTCTTT

d_gene: .
j_gene: TRBJ1-1
v_gene: TRBV30
abundance: many
len: 13
CDR3aa: CAWNLFGNTEAFF
CDR3nt: TGTGCCTGGAATCTATTCGGGAACACTGAAGCTTTCTTT

d_gene: .
j_gene: TRBJ1-5
v_gene: TRBV2
abundance: many
len: 13
CDR3aa: CASIGQLDQPQHF
CDR3nt: TGTGCCAGCATCGGACAGCTAGATCAGCCCCAGCATTTT

d_gene: TRBD2
j_gene: TRBJ2-2
v_gene: TRBV9
abundance: many
len: 17
CDR3aa: CASSGGLAGGNTGELFF
CDR3nt: TGTGCCAGCAGCGGAGGACTAGCGGGGGGTAATACCGGGGAGCTGTTTTTT

d_gene: .
j_gene: TRBJ1-3
v_gene: TRBV3-1
abundance: .
len: 13
CDR3aa: CASSRTAGNTIYF
CDR3nt: TGTGCCAGCAGCAGGACAGCTGGAAACACCATATATTTT

d_gene: .
j_gene: TRBJ2-7
v_gene: TRBV5-1
abundance: many
len: 13
CDR3aa: CASSTGGVREQYF
CDR3nt: TGCGCCAGCAGCACCGGCGGGGTTCGCGAGCAGTACTTC

d_gene: .
j_gene: TRBJ1-1
v_gene: TRBV18
abundance: few
len: 14
CDR3aa: CASSPLQMNTEAFF
CDR3nt: TGTGCCAGCTCACCGTTACAGATGAACACTGAAGCTTTCTTT

d_gene: .
j_gene: TRBJ2-1
v_gene: TRBV30
abundance: many
len: 11
CDR3aa: CAWSVAQPKFF
CDR3nt: TGTGCCTGGAGTGTAGCTCAGCCCAAGTTCTTC

d_gene: .
j_gene: TRBJ1-6
v_gene: TRBV14
abundance: few
len: 14
CDR3aa: CASSQNRYNSPLHF
CDR3nt: TGTGCCAGCAGCCAAAACAGATATAATTCACCCCTCCACTTT

d_gene: .
j_gene: TRBJ1-2
v_gene: TRBV7-2
abundance: many
len: 16
CDR3aa: CASSGEAGAPNYGYTF
CDR3nt: TGTGCCAGCAGCGGGGAGGCGGGGGCCCCAAACTATGGCTACACCTTC

d_gene: .
j_gene: TRBJ2-7
v_gene: TRBV20-1
abundance: many
len: 17
CDR3aa: CSARLAGALEVSYEQYF
CDR3nt: TGCAGTGCTAGACTGGCAGGGGCGCTCGAAGTCTCCTACGAGCAGTACTTC

d_gene: TRBD2
j_gene: TRBJ2-5
v_gene: TRBV7-2
abundance: .
len: 13
CDR3aa: CASRIAGGDSQYF
CDR3nt: TGTGCCAGCAGGATAGCGGGGGGAGACTCCCAGTACTTC

d_gene: .
j_gene: TRBJ2-2
v_gene: TRBV28
abundance: few
len: 15
CDR3aa: CASRLGMLDTGELFF
CDR3nt: TGTGCCAGCAGGCTGGGGATGTTGGACACCGGGGAGCTGTTTTTT

d_gene: TRBD1
j_gene: TRBJ1-2
v_gene: TRBV2
abundance: few
len: 15
CDR3aa: CASSEQLTGEGGYTF
CDR3nt: TGTGCCAGCAGTGAACAATTAACAGGGGAGGGCGGCTACACCTTC

d_gene: .
j_gene: TRBJ2-6
v_gene: TRBV6-5
abundance: few
len: 17
CDR3aa: CASSCATGRPGANVLTF
CDR3nt: TGTGCCAGCAGTTGCGCTACAGGACGCCCTGGGGCCAACGTCCTGACTTTC

d_gene: .
j_gene: TRBJ1-5
v_gene: TRBV12-3/TRBV12-4
abundance: many
len: 14
CDR3aa: CASNGQGSLSPQHF
CDR3nt: TGTGCCAGCAACGGACAAGGCTCCCTATCGCCCCAGCATTTT

d_gene: TRBD2
j_gene: TRBJ2-1
v_gene: TRBV6-5
abundance: few
len: 16
CDR3aa: CASRTRTSGDKGEQFF
CDR3nt: TGTGCCAGCAGAACAAGGACTAGCGGGGACAAAGGGGAGCAGTTCTTC

d_gene: .
j_gene: TRBJ2-7
v_gene: TRBV28
abundance: many
len: 12
CDR3aa: CASTLDRDEQYF
CDR3nt: TGTGCCAGCACCCTCGACAGAGACGAGCAGTACTTC

d_gene: .
j_gene: TRBJ2-3
v_gene: TRBV24-1
abundance: few
len: 18
CDR3aa: CATSDWGPAGRVADTQYF
CDR3nt: TGTGCCACCAGTGATTGGGGCCCGGCGGGAAGGGTGGCAGATACGCAGTATTTT

d_gene: .
j_gene: TRBJ1-6
v_gene: TRBV5-1
abundance: many
len: 14
CDR3aa: CASSLEGHDSPLHF
CDR3nt: TGCGCCAGCAGCTTGGAGGGTCACGATTCACCCCTCCACTTT

d_gene: TRBD1
j_gene: TRBJ1-1
v_gene: TRBV7-3
abundance: many
len: 13
CDR3aa: CASSLNRQGEAFF
CDR3nt: TGTGCCAGCAGCTTAAATCGACAGGGGGAAGCTTTCTTT

d_gene: .
j_gene: TRBJ2-6
v_gene: TRBV7-7
abundance: many
len: 13
CDR3aa: CASSGPGANVLTF
CDR3nt: TGTGCTAGCTCTGGGCCTGGGGCCAACGTCCTGACTTTC

d_gene: TRBD2
j_gene: TRBJ2-2
v_gene: TRBV29-1
abundance: many
len: 14
CDR3aa: CSVGSSGRTGELFF
CDR3nt: TGCAGCGTTGGGTCCAGCGGGAGAACCGGGGAGCTGTTTTTT

d_gene: .
j_gene: TRBJ1-5
v_gene: TRBV21-1
abundance: many
len: 16
CDR3aa: CAGPRNREASNQPQHF
CDR3nt: TGTGCCGGCCCGCGAAACAGGGAGGCCAGCAATCAGCCCCAGCATTTT

d_gene: .
j_gene: TRBJ1-1
v_gene: TRBV5-1
abundance: many
len: 14
CDR3aa: CASSLEPGVTEAFF
CDR3nt: TGCGCCAGCAGCTTGGAACCAGGGGTCACTGAAGCTTTCTTT

d_gene: TRBD2
j_gene: TRBJ2-3
v_gene: TRBV20-1
abundance: .
len: 13
CDR3aa: CSGTSGGPDTQYF
CDR3nt: TGCAGCGGGACTAGCGGGGGGCCAGATACGCAGTATTTT

d_gene: .
j_gene: TRBJ2-5
v_gene: TRBV7-3
abundance: few
len: 16
CDR3aa: CASSLRSGAFQETQYF
CDR3nt: TGTGCCAGCAGCTTACGGTCAGGGGCCTTCCAAGAGACCCAGTACTTC

d_gene: .
j_gene: TRBJ2-1
v_gene: TRBV5-1
abundance: many
len: 13
CDR3aa: CASAPMSYNEQFF
CDR3nt: TGCGCCAGCGCTCCCATGTCCTACAATGAGCAGTTCTTC

d_gene: .
j_gene: TRBJ1-2
v_gene: TRBV11-2
abundance: many
len: 15
CDR3aa: CASSSAGRLSSGYTF
CDR3nt: TGTGCCAGCAGCTCCGCGGGACGGTTGAGTTCTGGCTACACCTTC

d_gene: .
j_gene: TRBJ2-7
v_gene: TRBV7-9
abundance: many
len: 14
CDR3aa: CASSFDLYSYEQYF
CDR3nt: TGTGCCAGCAGCTTCGATCTTTATTCCTACGAGCAGTACTTC

d_gene: TRBD1
j_gene: TRBJ2-7
v_gene: TRBV20-1
abundance: many
len: 16
CDR3aa: CSARDVGTGGYSQQYF
CDR3nt: TGCAGTGCTAGAGATGTTGGGACAGGGGGCTATTCGCAGCAGTACTTC

d_gene: TRBD2
j_gene: TRBJ2-3
v_gene: TRBV20-1
abundance: many
len: 17
CDR3aa: CSARDGRLAGGPDTQYF
CDR3nt: TGCAGTGCTAGAGATGGGAGACTAGCGGGGGGGCCAGATACGCAGTATTTT

d_gene: .
j_gene: TRBJ2-2
v_gene: TRBV21-1
abundance: many
len: 17
CDR3aa: CASSSSGRIANTGELFF
CDR3nt: TGTGCCAGCAGCTCCTCGGGACGCATCGCGAACACCGGGGAGCTGTTTTTT

d_gene: .
j_gene: TRBJ2-3
v_gene: TRBV6-1
abundance: many
len: 11
CDR3aa: CASSELTTQYF
CDR3nt: TGTGCCAGCAGTGAACTGACTACGCAGTATTTT

d_gene: .
j_gene: TRBJ2-7
v_gene: TRBV11-2
abundance: many
len: 13
CDR3aa: CASSLGSGYEQYF
CDR3nt: TGTGCCAGCAGCTTAGGCTCAGGTTACGAGCAGTACTTC

d_gene: .
j_gene: TRBJ1-2
v_gene: TRBV12-3/TRBV12-4
abundance: many
len: 13
CDR3aa: CASSITYRVGYTF
CDR3nt: TGTGCCAGCAGCATCACCTACAGGGTTGGCTACACCTTC